This TCR beta chain was found in a study of blood T cell repertoires in COVID-19. Germline V gene lookup returns CDR1 SGHNT and CDR2 YENEEA. The V gene lost 0 bases and the J gene lost 8 bases, with 20 bases spanning the gap. This CDR3 comprises 17 residues. The method was immunoSEQ multiplex PCR; TCRdb's version includes in-frame clones alone and lacks a portion of them. This sample has hundreds of thousands of clones, with 88% found just once. The sequenced sample consisted of peripheral blood. The chain recombines TRBV11-3 with TRBJ2-1; D uncertain. The TCR originated in a woman in her 40s who had recovered from COVID-19. Here the CDR3 reads CASSLDRLTVRPDEQFF. The CDR3 region has the DNA TGTGCCAGCAGCTTAGATAGGTTGACGGTCAGGCCCGATGAGCAGTTCTTC.